Many counts were recorded for the clone carrying this T cell receptor (beta chain). This specimen comes from a study of T-cell reconstitution after alpha-beta-depleted transplantation in children. The library targeted TCRbeta and was prepared with unique molecular identifiers. Each CDR3 protein gets one entry after TCRdb re-called the PCR reads with MiXCR. The sample lists more than 150,000 distinct CDR3 sequences, about 6.3% occurring once. This CDR3 has 13 amino acids. The V gene lost 1 base and the J gene lost 2 bases, with 5 bases spanning the gap. Germline CDR1 and CDR2: LGHDT and YNNKEL (reference sequence).

The specimen comprised PBMCs from the stem cell graft donor, sampled from the stem cell graft. V gene TRBV3-1 combines with J gene TRBJ1-1; D is uncertain. This receptor was taken from a human donor who donated a stem cell graft to a child with Wiskott-Aldrich syndrome. CDR3 in DNA: TGTGCCAGCAGCCAAGGGTTCAACACTGAAGCTTTCTTT. Translated, it gives CASSQGFNTEAFF.